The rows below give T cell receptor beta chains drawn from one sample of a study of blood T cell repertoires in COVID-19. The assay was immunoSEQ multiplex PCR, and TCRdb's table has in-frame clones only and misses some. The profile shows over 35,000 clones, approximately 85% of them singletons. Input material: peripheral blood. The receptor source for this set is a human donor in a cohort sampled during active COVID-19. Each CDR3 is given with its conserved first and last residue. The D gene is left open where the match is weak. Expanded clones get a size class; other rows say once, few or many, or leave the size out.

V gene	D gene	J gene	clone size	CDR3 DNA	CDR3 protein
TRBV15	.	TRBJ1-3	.	TGTGCCACCAGCGCCCAACGTAGCTCTGGAAACACCATATATTTT	CATSAQRSSGNTIYF
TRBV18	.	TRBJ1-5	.	TGTGCCAGCTCACCGGCAGTCGGGGGTAATCAGCCCCAGCATTTT	CASSPAVGGNQPQHF
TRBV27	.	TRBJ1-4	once	TGTGCCAGCAGTTCAACTTACAGGATTGCAACTAATGAAAAACTGTTTTTT	CASSSTYRIATNEKLFF
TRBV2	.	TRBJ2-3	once	TGTGCCAGCAGTGCTCGCGGGACAGATACGCAGTATTTT	CASSARGTDTQYF
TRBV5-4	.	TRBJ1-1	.	TGTGCCAGCAGCTTGGGTGTAGTAAACACTGAAGCTTTCTTT	CASSLGVVNTEAFF
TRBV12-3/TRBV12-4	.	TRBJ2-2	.	TGTGCCAGCAGTTTACTGACCGGGGAGCTGTTTTTT	CASSLLTGELFF
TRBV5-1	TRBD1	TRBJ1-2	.	TGCGCCAGCAGCTTGGATGGACAGGCTATCTATGGCTACACCTTC	CASSLDGQAIYGYTF
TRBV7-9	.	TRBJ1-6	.	TGTGCCAGCAGCTTATCCGGGGTAAAGAATTCACCCCTCCACTTT	CASSLSGVKNSPLHF
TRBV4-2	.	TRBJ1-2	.	TGTGCCAGCAGCCAAGGAGGGCCCTCGAGAGGAGATGGCTACACCTTC	CASSQGGPSRGDGYTF
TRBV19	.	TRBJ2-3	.	TGTGCCAGTAGTATAGGGCAGCGGGCGGATACGCAGTATTTT	CASSIGQRADTQYF
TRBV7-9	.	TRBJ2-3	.	TGTGCCAGCAGCTTAACGGCGGGGGCCCCAGATACGCAGTATTTT	CASSLTAGAPDTQYF
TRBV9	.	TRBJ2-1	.	TGTGCCAGCAGCCAGTACAATGAGCAGTTCTTC	CASSQYNEQFF
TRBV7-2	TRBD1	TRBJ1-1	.	TGTGCCAGCAGCTTAAAGGGACAGATGAACACTGAAGCTTTCTTT	CASSLKGQMNTEAFF
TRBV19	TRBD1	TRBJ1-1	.	TGTGCCAGTAGTAAGGGGACAGGGGTGAAGCGGTCGACTGAAGCTTTCTTT	CASSKGTGVKRSTEAFF
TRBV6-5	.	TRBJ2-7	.	TGTGCCAGCAGCGGCGGAGACTACGAGCAGTACTTC	CASSGGDYEQYF
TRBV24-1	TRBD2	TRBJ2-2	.	TGTGCCACCAGTGATTCAGGGCTAGCGGCTAACACCGGGGAGCTGTTTTTT	CATSDSGLAANTGELFF
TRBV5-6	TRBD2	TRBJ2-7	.	TGTGCCAGCAGCTTGGGGGCCGGGACTAACTACGAGCAGTACTTC	CASSLGAGTNYEQYF
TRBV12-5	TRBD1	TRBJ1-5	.	TGTGCTAGTGGTTTGCTAACAGTCCCCCGACAGGGCGGGACTCAGCCCCAGCATTTT	CASGLLTVPRQGGTQPQHF
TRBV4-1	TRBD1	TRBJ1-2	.	TGCGCCAGCAGTCAAGGAACAGGGGCTAACTATGGCTACACCTTC	CASSQGTGANYGYTF
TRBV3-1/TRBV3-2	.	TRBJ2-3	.	TGTGCCAGCAGCCGATCGGGAGCGGGAGATACGCAGTATTTT	CASSRSGAGDTQYF
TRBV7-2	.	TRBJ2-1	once	TGTGCCAGCAACCCCGCGGCCACCTATGAGCAGTTCTTC	CASNPAATYEQFF
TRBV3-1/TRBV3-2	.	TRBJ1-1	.	TGTGCCAGCAGCCCATACCCGCGGGGGTCCACTGAAGCTTTCTTT	CASSPYPRGSTEAFF
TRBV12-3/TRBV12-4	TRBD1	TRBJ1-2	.	TGTGCCAGCAGCCGGGACAGGGGTGGCTACACCTTC	CASSRDRGGYTF
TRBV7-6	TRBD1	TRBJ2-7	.	TGTGCCAGCAGCTACGGGACAGGGCTCACCTACGAGCAGTACTTC	CASSYGTGLTYEQYF
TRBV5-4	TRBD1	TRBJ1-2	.	TGTGCCAGCAGCTTGGCGGGACAGGCTAACTATGGCTACACCTTC	CASSLAGQANYGYTF
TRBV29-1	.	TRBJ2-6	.	TGCAGCGTTGCGGGTGGCGGTGGGGCCAACGTCCTGACTTTC	CSVAGGGGANVLTF
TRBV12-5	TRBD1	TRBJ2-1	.	TGTGCTAGTGGAGCTGGACAGGGCAACTACAATGAGCAGTTCTTC	CASGAGQGNYNEQFF
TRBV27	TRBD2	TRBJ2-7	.	TGTGCCAGCAGTTTCATACGTATACTAGCGGCCTACGAGCAGTACTTC	CASSFIRILAAYEQYF
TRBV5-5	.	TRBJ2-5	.	TGTGCCAGCACCTTACAGGGAATCCAAGAGACCCAGTACTTC	CASTLQGIQETQYF
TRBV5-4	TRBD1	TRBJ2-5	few	TGTGCCAGCAGCTGGACGACAGGGGACCAAGAGACCCAGTACTTC	CASSWTTGDQETQYF
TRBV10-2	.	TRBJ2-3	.	TGCGCCAGCAGTGAGCAGGCCACAGATACGCAGTATTTT	CASSEQATDTQYF
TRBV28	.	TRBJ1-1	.	TGTGCCAGCAGAGCGGGACTCTTGAACACTGAAGCTTTCTTT	CASRAGLLNTEAFF
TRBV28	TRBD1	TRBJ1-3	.	TGTGCCAGCAGTTCCGCAACCAGGACAGGTTACTCTGGAAACACCATATATTTT	CASSSATRTGYSGNTIYF
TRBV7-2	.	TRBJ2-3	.	TGTGCCAGCAGCTTAGCCTTCACAGATACGCAGTATTTT	CASSLAFTDTQYF
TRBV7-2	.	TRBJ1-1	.	TGTGCCAGCAGCTCCCAGGGTCGCACTGAAGCTTTCTTT	CASSSQGRTEAFF
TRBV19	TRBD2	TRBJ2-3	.	TGTGCCAGTAGCCCGGGTAGCGGGAGAATAAACCGAGCAACAGATACGCAGTATTTT	CASSPGSGRINRATDTQYF
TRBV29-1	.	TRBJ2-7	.	TGCAGCGTTGTCGAGGGTATCTACGAGCAGTACTTC	CSVVEGIYEQYF